This TCR beta chain was captured in a study of response to subunit inactivated influenza vaccine. Overall study results and limits: Each seasonal influenza vaccination recruits few new T cells, the authors suggested.

TCRdb recomputed calls from the RT-PCR reads with MiXCR, one row per CDR3 protein. Counted here are fewer than 750,000 distinct CDR3 sequences, approximately 15% occurring once; the ten biggest clones make up approximately 10%. Notes on this clonotype: The antigen is undetermined.

Unmatched junction bases numbered 2, after V lost 2 bases and J lost 3 bases. The germline gives CDR1 MNHEY, CDR2 SVGEGT. This CDR3 is 14 amino acids long. This rearrangement joins TRBV6-2 or TRBV6-3 to TRBJ2-7; 9 bases align to TRBD1. The clonotype comes from a man aged 45-65 years who received an inactivated influenza vaccine. The sample in question was PBMCs from blood, obtained about 13 days after vaccination. CDR3 sequence: CASSYGTGLYEQYF. The CDR3 coding sequence is TGTGCCAGCAGTTACGGGACAGGGCTCTACGAGCAGTACTTC.